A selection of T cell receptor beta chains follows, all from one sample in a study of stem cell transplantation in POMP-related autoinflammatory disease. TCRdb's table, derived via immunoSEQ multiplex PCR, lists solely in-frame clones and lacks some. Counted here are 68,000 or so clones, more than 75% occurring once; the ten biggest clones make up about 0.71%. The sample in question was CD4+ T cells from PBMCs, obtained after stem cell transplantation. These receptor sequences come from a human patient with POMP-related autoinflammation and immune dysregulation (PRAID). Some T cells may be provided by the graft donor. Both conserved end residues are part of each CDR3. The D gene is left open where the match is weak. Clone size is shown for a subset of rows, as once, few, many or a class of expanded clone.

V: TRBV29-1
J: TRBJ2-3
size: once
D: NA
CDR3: CSVGRTRGTDTQYF
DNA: TGCAGCGTCGGCCGGACGCGGGGCACAGATACGCAGTATTTT

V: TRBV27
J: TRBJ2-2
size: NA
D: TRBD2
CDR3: CASSLSSGVNGELFF
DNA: TGTGCCAGCAGTTTATCTAGCGGGGTGAACGGGGAGCTGTTTTTT

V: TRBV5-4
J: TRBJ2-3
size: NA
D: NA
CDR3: CASRSRGTSTDTQYF
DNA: TGTGCCAGCAGATCCAGGGGAACTAGCACAGATACGCAGTATTTT

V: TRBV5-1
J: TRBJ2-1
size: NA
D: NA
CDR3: CASRVTAWAPGQFF
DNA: TGCGCCAGCAGGGTAACCGCGTGGGCCCCTGGGCAGTTCTTC

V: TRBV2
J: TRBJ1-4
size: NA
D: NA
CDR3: CASSESGGGREKLFF
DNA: TGTGCCAGCAGTGAGAGCGGAGGGGGTCGAGAAAAACTGTTTTTT

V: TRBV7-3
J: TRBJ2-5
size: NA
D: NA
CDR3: CASSLTLYREETQYF
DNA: TGTGCCAGCAGCTTAACCTTATACAGGGAAGAGACCCAGTACTTC

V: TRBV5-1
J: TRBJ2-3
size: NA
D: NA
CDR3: CASSPGSAGPADTQYF
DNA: TGCGCCAGCAGCCCGGGGTCGGCGGGGCCGGCAGATACGCAGTATTTT

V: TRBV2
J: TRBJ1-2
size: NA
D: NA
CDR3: CASSGDNFYGYTF
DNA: TGTGCCAGCAGTGGGGACAACTTCTATGGCTACACCTTC

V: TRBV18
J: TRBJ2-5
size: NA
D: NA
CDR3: CASSKLIQETQYF
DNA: TGTGCCAGCTCGAAACTAATCCAAGAGACCCAGTACTTC

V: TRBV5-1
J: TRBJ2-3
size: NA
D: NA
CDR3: CASSLQGSGNTDTQYF
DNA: TGCGCCAGCAGCTTACAGGGCAGCGGAAACACAGATACGCAGTATTTT

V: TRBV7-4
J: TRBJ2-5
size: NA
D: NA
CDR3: CASSLAEWVETQYF
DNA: TGTGCCAGCAGCTTAGCGGAATGGGTGGAGACCCAGTACTTC

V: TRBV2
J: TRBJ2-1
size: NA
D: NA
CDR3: CANPSTGNLTNEQFF
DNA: TGTGCCAACCCATCCACCGGGAATTTAACCAATGAGCAGTTCTTC

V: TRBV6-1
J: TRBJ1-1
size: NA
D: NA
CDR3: CASSEVRGAGTEAFF
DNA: TGTGCCAGCAGTGAAGTGAGGGGTGCCGGCACTGAAGCTTTCTTT

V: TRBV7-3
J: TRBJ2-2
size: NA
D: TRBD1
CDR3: CASSRDRGDTGELFF
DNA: TGTGCCAGCAGCCGGGACAGGGGTGACACCGGGGAGCTGTTTTTT

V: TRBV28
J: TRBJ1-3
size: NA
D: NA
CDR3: CASSLAGGRGNTIYF
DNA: TGTGCCAGCAGTTTGGCGGGGGGCCGTGGAAACACCATATATTTT

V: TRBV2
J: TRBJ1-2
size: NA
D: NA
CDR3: CASSPFRGDGYTF
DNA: TGTGCCAGCAGTCCTTTCAGGGGCGATGGCTACACCTTC

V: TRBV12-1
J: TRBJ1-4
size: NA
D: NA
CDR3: CASSFTGGRNEKLFF
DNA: TGTGCCAGCAGCTTTACAGGGGGCCGTAATGAAAAACTGTTTTTT

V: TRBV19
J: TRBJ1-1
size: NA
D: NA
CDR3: CASSIRLNTEAFF
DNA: TGTGCCAGTAGTATCAGGTTGAACACTGAAGCTTTCTTT

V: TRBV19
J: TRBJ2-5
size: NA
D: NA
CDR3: CASSPVDRQETQYF
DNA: TGTGCCAGTAGTCCGGTCGACAGACAAGAGACCCAGTACTTC

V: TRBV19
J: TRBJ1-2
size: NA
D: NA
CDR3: CASSIARRYGYTF
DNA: TGTGCCAGTAGTATAGCCCGACGGTATGGCTACACCTTC

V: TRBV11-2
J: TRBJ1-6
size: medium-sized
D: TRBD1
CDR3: CASSSSDRASSYNSPLHF
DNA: TGTGCCAGCAGCTCGTCAGACAGGGCGAGCTCCTATAATTCACCCCTCCACTTT

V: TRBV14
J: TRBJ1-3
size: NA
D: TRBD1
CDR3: CASSHTGTGAHTIYF
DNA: TGTGCCAGCAGCCATACCGGGACAGGGGCACACACCATATATTTT

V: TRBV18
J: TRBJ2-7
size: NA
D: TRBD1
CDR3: CASSPIQGALTYEQYF
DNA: TGTGCCAGCTCACCAATACAGGGGGCGCTCACCTACGAGCAGTACTTC

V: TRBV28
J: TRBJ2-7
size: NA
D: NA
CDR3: CASSPTVTYEQYF
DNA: TGTGCCAGCAGTCCGACGGTTACCTACGAGCAGTACTTC

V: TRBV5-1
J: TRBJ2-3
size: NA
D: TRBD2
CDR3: CASSYGTSGGSDTQYF
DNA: TGCGCCAGCAGCTACGGGACTAGCGGGGGTTCAGATACGCAGTATTTT

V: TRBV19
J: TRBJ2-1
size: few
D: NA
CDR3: CASSPPSGAYNEQFF
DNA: TGTGCCAGTAGTCCTCCATCCGGGGCATACAATGAGCAGTTCTTC

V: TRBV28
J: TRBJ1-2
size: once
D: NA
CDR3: CASRNRDRVWGYTF
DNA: TGTGCCAGCAGGAATCGCGATCGAGTGTGGGGCTACACCTTC

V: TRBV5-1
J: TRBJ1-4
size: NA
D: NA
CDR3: CASSSDGTRGEKLFF
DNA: TGCGCCAGCAGCTCAGACGGGACACGGGGAGAAAAACTGTTTTTT

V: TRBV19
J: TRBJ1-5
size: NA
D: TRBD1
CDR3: CASSGTDSPGPQHF
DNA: TGTGCCAGTAGCGGGACAGATTCCCCCGGGCCCCAGCATTTT

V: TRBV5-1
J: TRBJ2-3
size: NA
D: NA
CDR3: CASSLAPGSTDTQYF
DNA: TGCGCCAGCAGCTTGGCCCCCGGCAGCACAGATACGCAGTATTTT

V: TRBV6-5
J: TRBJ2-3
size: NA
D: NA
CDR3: CASSIQRSSTDTQYF
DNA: TGTGCCAGCAGTATTCAGCGTTCTAGCACAGATACGCAGTATTTT

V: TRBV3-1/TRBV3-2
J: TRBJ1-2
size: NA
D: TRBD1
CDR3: CASSLFDRDGGYTF
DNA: TGTGCCAGCAGCCTCTTTGACAGGGATGGTGGCTACACCTTC

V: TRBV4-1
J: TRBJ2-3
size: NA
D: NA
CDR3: CASSQPSGTRTDTQYF
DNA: TGCGCCAGCAGCCAACCTTCCGGGACCCGCACAGATACGCAGTATTTT

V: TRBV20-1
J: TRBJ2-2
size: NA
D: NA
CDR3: CSASSQGRAGELFF
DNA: TGCAGTGCTAGTTCTCAGGGGAGGGCCGGGGAGCTGTTTTTT